This T cell receptor (beta chain) was identified in a study of cytomegalovirus exposure and HLA in healthy donors. Primers: 60 Vbeta forward and 13 Jbeta reverse. Using immunoSEQ multiplex PCR, the repertoire was profiled, and TCRdb retains in-frame clones only, with some absent. The profile shows 150,000 to 250,000 clones, roughly 79% of them singletons. Trimming stripped 5 bases from V and 7 bases from J, with 9 bases between. Germline CDR1 MNHGY, CDR2 SAAAGT. The CDR3 extends over 12 amino acids. The specimen was PBMCs. This TCR derives from a young man in good health and CMV-seronegative. This chain connects TRBV6-8 to TRBJ1-5, with D possibly being TRBD1 (5 bases). CDR3 nucleotides: TGTGCCAGCAGTACAGGTAGACAGCCCCAGCATTTT. Its translation is CASSTGRQPQHF.